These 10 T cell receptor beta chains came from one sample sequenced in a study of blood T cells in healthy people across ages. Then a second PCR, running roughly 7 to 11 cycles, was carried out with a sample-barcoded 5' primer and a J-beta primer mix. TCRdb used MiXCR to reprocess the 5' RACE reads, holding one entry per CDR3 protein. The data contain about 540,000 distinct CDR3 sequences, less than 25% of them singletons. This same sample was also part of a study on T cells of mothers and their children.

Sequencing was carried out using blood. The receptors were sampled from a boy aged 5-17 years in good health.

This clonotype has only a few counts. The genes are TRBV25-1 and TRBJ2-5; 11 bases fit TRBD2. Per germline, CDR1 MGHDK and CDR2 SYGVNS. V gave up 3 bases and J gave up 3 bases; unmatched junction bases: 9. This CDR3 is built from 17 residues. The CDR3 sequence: CASSDSASGGIKETQYF. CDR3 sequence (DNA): TGTGCCAGCAGTGATTCGGCTAGCGGGGGGATAAAAGAGACCCAGTACTTC.

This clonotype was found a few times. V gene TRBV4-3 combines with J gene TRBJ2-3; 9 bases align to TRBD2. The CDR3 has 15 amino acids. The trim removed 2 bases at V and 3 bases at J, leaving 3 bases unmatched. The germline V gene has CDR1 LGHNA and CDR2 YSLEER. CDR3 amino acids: CASSQSSGRTDTQYF. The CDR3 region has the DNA TGCGCCAGCAGCCAAAGTAGCGGGAGAACAGATACGCAGTATTTT.

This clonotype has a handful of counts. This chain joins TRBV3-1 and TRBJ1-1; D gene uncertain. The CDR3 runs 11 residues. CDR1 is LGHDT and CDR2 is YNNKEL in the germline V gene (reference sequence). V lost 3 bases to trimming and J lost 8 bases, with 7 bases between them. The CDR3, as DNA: TGTGCCAGCAGCCAGGTGGACGAAGCTTTCTTT. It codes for CASSQVDEAFF.

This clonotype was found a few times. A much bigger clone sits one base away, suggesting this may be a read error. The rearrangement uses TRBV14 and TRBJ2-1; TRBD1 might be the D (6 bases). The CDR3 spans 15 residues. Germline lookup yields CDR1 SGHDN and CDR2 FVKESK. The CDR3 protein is CASSHPSDSSNEQLF. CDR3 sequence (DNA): TGTGCCAGCAGCCACCCCTCGGACAGCTCCAATGAGCAGCTCTTC.

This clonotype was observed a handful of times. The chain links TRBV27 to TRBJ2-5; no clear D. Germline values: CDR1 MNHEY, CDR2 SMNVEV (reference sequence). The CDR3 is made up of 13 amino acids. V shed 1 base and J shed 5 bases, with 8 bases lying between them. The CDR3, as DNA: TGTGCCAGCAGTTTATGGGCCAGGGAGACCCAGTACTTC. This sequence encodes CASSLWARETQYF.

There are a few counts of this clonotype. The CDR3 sequence: CASSQVVDTQYF. The CDR3 DNA follows: TGTGCCAGCAGCCAAGTGGTCGATACGCAGTATTTT. The chain has TRBV3-1 and TRBJ2-3, with D unclear. The CDR3 loop spans 12 amino acids. Germline V gives CDR1 LGHDT, CDR2 YNNKEL (reference sequence). Trimming shortened V by 1 base and J by 6 bases, and 5 bases separated the two germline ends.

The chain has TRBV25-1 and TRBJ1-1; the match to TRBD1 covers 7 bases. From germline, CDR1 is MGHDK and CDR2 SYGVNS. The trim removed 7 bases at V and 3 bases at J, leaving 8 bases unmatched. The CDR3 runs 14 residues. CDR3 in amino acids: CASTPTGAHTEAFF. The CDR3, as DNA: TGTGCCAGCACCCCAACAGGGGCACACACTGAAGCTTTCTTT.

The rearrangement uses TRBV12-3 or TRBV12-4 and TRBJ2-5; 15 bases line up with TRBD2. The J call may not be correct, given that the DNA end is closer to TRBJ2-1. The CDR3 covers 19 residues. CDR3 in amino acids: CASSLRSRGLAGGNDAQFF. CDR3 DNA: TGTGCCAGCAGTTTAAGGTCACGCGGACTAGCGGGGGGGAACGATGCGCAGTTCTTC.

The CDR3 DNA sequence: TGTGCCAGCAGTGACGCTCTTGACAATGAGCAGTTCTTC. This translates into CASSDALDNEQFF. The chain has TRBV2 and TRBJ2-1; D remains ambiguous. CDR1 and CDR2 from the germline V gene are SNHLY and FYNNEI. The CDR3 spans 13 residues. Between the trimmed V and J ends, which lost 3 bases and 5 bases, there was a span of 8 bases. The variable domain in full, completed from reference TRBV2 and TRBJ2-1, reads EPEVTQTPSHQVTQMGQEVILRCVPISNHLYFYWYRQILGQKVEFLVSFYNNEISEKSEIFDDQFSVERPDGSNFTLKIRSTKLEDSAMYFCASSDALDNEQFFGPGTRLTVL.

The CDR3 nucleotides are TGCGCCAGCAGCTTAGGACAAGATGGTGAAAAACTGTTTTTT. It encodes CASSLGQDGEKLFF. The chain has TRBV5-1 and TRBJ1-4; D is perhaps TRBD1 (5 bases). This CDR3 is 14 amino acids long. Germline assignment: CDR1 SGHRS and CDR2 YFSETQ. V lost 2 bases to trimming and J lost 7 bases, with 12 bases between them.